The 4 T cell receptor beta chains listed next were all sequenced from one sample in a study of regulatory T cells in long-lasting Graves disease. The time point was: newly diagnosed GD, antithyroid drugs for less than 3 months. Following extraction of RNA from PBMCs, that RNA was used to make the TCR library. iRepertoire HTBI primers and Arm-PCR of CDR3 regions built TCR beta libraries. TCRdb called the multiplex PCR reads again in MiXCR, with one record for every CDR3 protein. The table has over 400,000 distinct CDR3 sequences, about 15% seen once. The same sample was also studied in work on T cells in Graves' hyperthyroidism and ophthalmopathy.

The sample consisted of peripheral blood mononuclear cells (PBMCs), taken at new diagnosis, from a patient treated with antithyroid drugs. These receptors were obtained from a woman aged 45-65 years with Graves disease.

As to this clonotype: Its ends do not fully match the called genes, so a read error is possible. The chain combines TRBV5-1 with TRBJ1-4; 7 positions match TRBD1. Germline CDR1 is SGHRS and CDR2 is YFSETQ. The CDR3 has 13 residues. CDR3 sequence reads: CASSVGQGEKVFF. DNA for the CDR3: TGCGCCAGCAGCGTCGGCCAGGGGGAAAAAGTGTTTTTT.

The table lists this clonotype with many counts. This chain connects TRBV29-1 to TRBJ2-7; D remains ambiguous. The CDR3 is 15 residues long. Between the trimmed V and J ends, which lost 1 base and 1 base, there was a span of 14 bases. Germline V gene sequence: CDR1 SQVTM, CDR2 ANQGSEA. The CDR3 protein is CSVEGDFPTSYEQYF. The CDR3 DNA reads TGCAGCGTTGAAGGGGATTTTCCGACGTCCTACGAGCAGTACTTC.

Many counts were recorded for this clonotype. The chain recombines TRBV6-1 with TRBJ1-1, with 10 bases that match TRBD1. Germline CDR1 and CDR2: MNHNS and SASEGT. V shed 5 bases, J shed 0 bases, and the junction held 6 bases outside the gene matches. CDR3 length: 16 residues. The chain's CDR3 is CASSKGTGVLNTEAFF. The CDR3, as DNA: TGTGCCAGCAGTAAAGGGACAGGGGTCCTGAACACTGAAGCTTTCTTT.

This clonotype was observed at least ten times. This sequence joins TRBV6-5 and TRBJ2-7; TRBD2 might be the D (5 bases). CDR1 MNHEY and CDR2 SVGAGI come from the germline V gene. The CDR3 is 13 residues long. V was pared by 2 bases and J by 4 bases, with 9 bases between. In DNA, the CDR3 is TGTGCCAGCAGTTACGACGGGGTTTACGAGCAGTACTTC. It codes for CASSYDGVYEQYF.